The 23 T cell receptor beta chains reported below all come from one sample, sequenced in a study of T cell responses to AZD1222 COVID-19 vaccine. Measured with immunoSEQ multiplex PCR; TCRdb has only the in-frame clones, and not every one. The sample contains under 140,000 clones, about nine tenths of which appear only once. Specimen: peripheral blood, collected 28 days after the second AZD1222 dose. Source of these receptors: an adult who received the AZD1222 COVID-19 vaccine.

The DNA for the CDR3 is TGTGCCAGCAGCCGAAGGGGGAGCGGAGGCGAGCAGTACTTC. Translating gives CASSRRGSGGEQYF. The chain carries TRBV14 and TRBJ2-7; D may be TRBD1 (6 bases). The length of the CDR3 is 14 residues. Germline-derived CDR1 and CDR2 are SGHDN and FVKESK. Trimming took 4 bases from V and 6 from J, leaving 16 bases between them.

J is TRBJ1-6 and V is TRBV27, with TRBD1 matching 7 bases. CDR1 is MNHEY and CDR2 is SMNVEV in the germline V gene (reference sequence). This CDR3 is built from 16 residues. With 8 bases clipped from V and 10 bases from J, the junction kept 17 bases outside the gene matches. CDR3 bases: TGTGCCAGCCGCGAACAGGGGCCCTTAAGTGGATCACCCCTCCACTTT. Translation: CASREQGPLSGSPLHF.

This clone was found once. V gene TRBV7-2 combines with J gene TRBJ2-7; D unclear. CDR3 size: 14 residues. V was trimmed by 1 base and J by 3 bases, leaving 10 bases between them. Germline V gene data show CDR1 as SGHTA and CDR2 as FQGNSA. CDR3 bases: TGTGCCAGCAGCTTAGAGGCAGGTTTCTACGAGCAGTACTTC. Encoded protein: CASSLEAGFYEQYF.

The V call is TRBV6-6, the J call TRBJ1-4, with 7 bases aligning to TRBD1. V lost 2 bases to trimming and J lost 5 bases; unmatched junction nucleotides: 2. The CDR3 is made up of 14 amino acids. Germline lookup yields CDR1 MNHNY and CDR2 SVGAGI (reference sequence). CDR3 nucleotides: TGTGCCAGCAGTTACGGCAGGGGGAATGAAAAACTGTTTTTT. Translation gives CASSYGRGNEKLFF.

V usage is TRBV10-2 and J usage is TRBJ2-2, with 9 bases identical to TRBD1. CDR1 and CDR2 (germline): WSHSY, SAAADI. The CDR3 spans 16 residues. With 4 bases clipped from V and 4 bases from J, the junction kept 7 bases outside the gene matches. CDR3 in amino acids: CASSAPGQGTTGELFF. In nucleotides, the CDR3 is TGCGCCAGCAGTGCACCGGGACAGGGTACCACCGGGGAGCTGTTTTTT.

The chain employs TRBV9 and TRBJ2-4, with D possibly matching TRBD2 (6 bases). V was shortened by 0 bases and J by 1 base, with 17 bases between the two germline ends. The CDR3 is made up of 18 amino acids. The germline V gene encodes CDR1 SGDLS and CDR2 YYNGEE. The chain's CDR3 is CASSVGMGRWQAKNIQYF. In DNA form, the CDR3 reads TGTGCCAGCAGCGTAGGGATGGGGAGGTGGCAGGCCAAAAACATTCAGTACTTC.

This clone has only a few counts. This chain joins TRBV18 and TRBJ1-4, with D unclear. Germline V CDR1 and CDR2: KGHSH, LQKENI. The CDR3 loop spans 20 amino acids. The V end lost 2 bases, the J end lost 0 bases, and 22 bases lay between the germline ends. The CDR3 bases are TGTGCCAGCTCACCATACGAGGCGGGTTTTCTTGAGACAACTAATGAAAAACTGTTTTTT. It translates to CASSPYEAGFLETTNEKLFF.

The chain employs TRBV5-1 and TRBJ2-2; D unclear. This CDR3 is built from 11 residues. Germline V gene data show CDR1 as SGHRS and CDR2 as YFSETQ. Deletions cut 4 bases from V and 5 bases from J, with 3 bases between. CDR3 DNA sequence: TGCGCCAGCAGCAGGACCGGGGAGCTGTTTTTT. Translation gives CASSRTGELFF.

The genes are TRBV7-2 and TRBJ2-7; TRBD1 or TRBD2 may be the D gene (6 bases each). The CDR3 is made up of 14 amino acids. Trimming stripped 5 bases from V and 6 bases from J, with 17 bases between. Germline CDR1 reads SGHTA; CDR2 reads FQGNSA. CDR3 amino acids: CASSLPGGPREQYF. The CDR3 bases are TGTGCCAGCAGCCTCCCCGGGGGCCCTCGCGAGCAGTACTTC.

V gene TRBV11-2 combines with J gene TRBJ2-1; 8 nucleotides align to TRBD2. Germline V gene data show CDR1 as SGHAT and CDR2 as FQNNGV. J lost 8 bases, V lost 5 bases, and 2 bases had no gene match. This CDR3 has 12 residues. The CDR3 DNA sequence: TGTGCCAGCAGCCGGGGGGGCGATGAGCAGTTCTTC. This gives the protein CASSRGGDEQFF.

The V gene is TRBV5-1, the J gene TRBJ2-2, with D tentatively TRBD2 (6 bases). With 5 bases removed from V and 8 bases from J, the gap between germline ends came to 22 bases. The V gene's germline CDR1 is SGHRS and CDR2 YFSETQ. The CDR3 sequence is 16 residues long. CDR3 sequence reads: CASSLSPLPGLGELFF. CDR3 DNA sequence: TGCGCCAGCAGTCTTTCACCACTTCCGGGACTGGGGGAGCTGTTTTTT.

The CDR3 DNA reads as TGTGCTAGTGGTTTGGCTGGACTAGGCACAGATACGCAGTATTTT. This sequence encodes CASGLAGLGTDTQYF. V is TRBV12-5 and J is TRBJ2-3; 7 bases fit TRBD2. This CDR3 region has 15 residues. CDR1 is LGHNT, CDR2 FRNRAP, per germline. V dropped 1 base and J dropped 1; count of bases not matched to a gene: 2.

V is TRBV3-1 (or the pseudogene TRBV3-2) and J is TRBJ1-2, with TRBD1 identical over 7 bases. Germline V lookup: CDR1 LGHDT, CDR2 YNNKEL (reference sequence). Trimming at V came to 3 bases and at J to 8 bases, leaving 15 bases not matched to a gene. The CDR3 is made up of 16 amino acids. The CDR3 region is CASSHHSTRGQRGYTF. CDR3 sequence (DNA): TGTGCCAGCAGCCACCACTCCACAAGGGGGCAGCGGGGCTACACCTTC.

The chain combines TRBV6-5 with TRBJ2-2, with TRBD1 identical over 11 bases. The V and J ends lost 2 bases and 6 bases, in that order; junction bases with no gene match: 5. The CDR3 has 16 amino acids. CDR1 and CDR2 (germline): MNHEY, SVGAGI. CDR3 amino acids: CASSYPGTGGSGELFF. The CDR3 bases are TGTGCCAGCAGTTACCCCGGGACAGGGGGATCCGGGGAGCTGTTTTTT.

The chain couples TRBV2 to TRBJ2-7; 8 positions match TRBD1. V shed 3 bases, J shed 2 bases, and the junction held 12 bases outside the gene matches. Germline CDR1 SNHLY, CDR2 FYNNEI. This CDR3 region has 17 residues. The CDR3 is CASSDPRAGGRTYEQYF. The CDR3 bases are TGTGCCAGCAGTGACCCCCGGGCAGGGGGCCGCACCTACGAGCAGTACTTC.

The chain employs TRBV29-1 and TRBJ1-2, with 8 positions matching TRBD1. The V gene's germline CDR1 is SQVTM and CDR2 ANQGSEA. CDR3 length: 13 residues. J gave up 3 bases and V 8 bases, and 8 bases lay outside the gene matches. The DNA for the CDR3 is TGCAGCTTCAATACAGGGGGAGACTATGGCTACACCTTC. Its translation is CSFNTGGDYGYTF.

The rearrangement joins TRBV7-3 to TRBJ2-3; 15 positions match TRBD2. CDR1 is SGHTA and CDR2 is FQGTGA in the germline V gene. With V trimmed by 4 bases and J by 5 bases, 4 bases remained unmatched. This CDR3 region has 16 residues. Here the CDR3 DNA reads TGTGCCAGCAGCTGGACTAGCGGGGGGGCCGAAGATACGCAGTATTTT. Translation gives CASSWTSGGAEDTQYF. The full variable domain, rest sourced from reference TRBV7-3 and TRBJ2-3, is GAGVSQTPSNKVTEKGKYVELRCDPISGHTALYWYRQSLGQGPEFLIYFQGTGAADDSGLPNDRFFAVRPEGSVSTLKIQRTERGDSAVYLCASSWTSGGAEDTQYFGPGTRLTVL.

J is TRBJ1-6 and V is TRBV5-1; the match to TRBD1 covers 8 bases. This CDR3 contains 14 residues. Trimming at V came to 3 bases and at J to 7 bases, leaving 3 bases not matched to a gene. Germline CDR1 reads SGHRS; CDR2 reads YFSETQ. The CDR3 DNA reads TGCGCCAGCAGCTGGACAGGGCGAAATTCACCCCTCCACTTT. It translates to CASSWTGRNSPLHF.

This rearrangement joins TRBV3-1 (or the pseudogene TRBV3-2) to TRBJ2-2; 7 bases match TRBD1. Germline CDR1 is LGHDT and CDR2 is YNNKEL (reference sequence). This CDR3 spans 17 amino acids. V lost 4 bases to trimming and J lost 1 base; unmatched junction nucleotides: 9. Here the CDR3 DNA reads TGTGCCAGCAGCCCTCTGGACAGGAGCATGAACACCGGGGAGCTGTTTTTT. Protein sequence: CASSPLDRSMNTGELFF.

This rearrangement joins TRBV7-2 to TRBJ2-4, with D possibly being TRBD1 or TRBD2 (5 bases each). V was shortened by 2 bases and J by 0 bases, with 11 bases between the two germline ends. The CDR3 has 16 residues. The germline gives CDR1 SGHTA, CDR2 FQGNSA. In nucleotides, the CDR3 is TGTGCCAGCAGCTTATGGGGGAGTTCAGCCAAAAACATTCAGTACTTC. Its protein product is CASSLWGSSAKNIQYF.

The chain joins TRBV20-1 to TRBJ2-7; 9 bases align to TRBD1. The CDR3 has 11 amino acids. Germline V gives CDR1 DFQATT, CDR2 SNEGSKA (reference sequence). Trimming took 6 bases from V and 5 from J; bases not matched to a gene: 2. The CDR3: CSAGQGDEQYF. The CDR3 DNA reads TGCAGTGCGGGACAGGGAGACGAGCAGTACTTC.

This clone was observed a single time. The chain joins TRBV30 to TRBJ2-3; D remains unclear. V lost 4 bases, J lost 4 bases, and 9 bases lay in between. Per germline, CDR1 GTSNPN and CDR2 SVGIG (reference sequence). CDR3 size: 12 residues. DNA for the CDR3: TGTGCCTGGACAGTCGGTCCAGATACGCAGTATTTT. Its protein is CAWTVGPDTQYF.

The chain employs TRBV6-2 or TRBV6-3 and TRBJ2-7; possible D gene TRBD2, 6 bases. Germline CDR1 and CDR2: MNHEY and SVGEGT. The CDR3 has 15 amino acids. V was cut by 3 bases and J by 0 bases, with 12 bases left in between. CDR3 in DNA: TGTGCCAGCAGTTATAGAGTCGGGAGCTCCTACGAGCAGTACTTC. Translated: CASSYRVGSSYEQYF.